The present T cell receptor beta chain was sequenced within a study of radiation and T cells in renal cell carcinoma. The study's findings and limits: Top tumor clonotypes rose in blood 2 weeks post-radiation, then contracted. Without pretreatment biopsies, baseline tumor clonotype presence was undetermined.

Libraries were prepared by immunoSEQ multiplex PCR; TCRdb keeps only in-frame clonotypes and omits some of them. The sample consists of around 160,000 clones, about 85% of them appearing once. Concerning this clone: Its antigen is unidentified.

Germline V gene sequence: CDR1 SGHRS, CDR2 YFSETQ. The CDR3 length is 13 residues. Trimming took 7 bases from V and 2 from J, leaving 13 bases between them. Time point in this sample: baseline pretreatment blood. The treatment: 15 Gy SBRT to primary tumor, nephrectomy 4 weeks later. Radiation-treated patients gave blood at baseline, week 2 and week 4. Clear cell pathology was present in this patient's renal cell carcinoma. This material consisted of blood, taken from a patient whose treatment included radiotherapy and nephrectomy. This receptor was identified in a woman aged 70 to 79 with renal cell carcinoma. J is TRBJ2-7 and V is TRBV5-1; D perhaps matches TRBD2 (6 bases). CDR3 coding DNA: TGCGCCAGCGGACCTACGGGGGCCTACGAGCAGTACTTC. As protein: CASGPTGAYEQYF.